One T cell receptor (beta chain) is described in this entry. Its cognate antigen is unknown. Germline values: CDR1 SNHLY, CDR2 FYNNEI. This CDR3 has 16 amino acids. After removal of 7 bases from V and 2 bases from J, the junction contained 8 bases not matched to a gene. This sample was taken from a study of cytomegalovirus exposure and HLA in healthy donors. Across the study: Among roughly 180 million T cells, an earlier analysis found roughly 110 million unique TCR beta sequences. Of some 410 genotyped donors, around 86% grouped in the Caucasian-associated ancestry cluster.

PCR used 60 Vbeta primers and 13 Jbeta primers. Method: immunoSEQ multiplex PCR; TCRdb's copy keeps in-frame clones and lacks some. Of about 61,000 clones in the sample, roughly 90% were seen once. Points from the study as a whole: Judged likely to be a sequencing artifact was a cluster of highly shared sequence variants. Fewer N-insertions than the 666-donor mean were reportedly shown by an Asian-associated ancestry cluster in a later analysis.

The sample was PBMCs. V and J are TRBV2 and TRBJ2-5, with 12 positions matching TRBD2. The sequence was obtained from a young man in good health and CMV-seropositive. The CDR3 loop reads CASIQGLAGGQETQYF. Written as DNA, the CDR3 is TGTGCCAGCATTCAGGGGCTAGCGGGAGGGCAAGAGACCCAGTACTTC.